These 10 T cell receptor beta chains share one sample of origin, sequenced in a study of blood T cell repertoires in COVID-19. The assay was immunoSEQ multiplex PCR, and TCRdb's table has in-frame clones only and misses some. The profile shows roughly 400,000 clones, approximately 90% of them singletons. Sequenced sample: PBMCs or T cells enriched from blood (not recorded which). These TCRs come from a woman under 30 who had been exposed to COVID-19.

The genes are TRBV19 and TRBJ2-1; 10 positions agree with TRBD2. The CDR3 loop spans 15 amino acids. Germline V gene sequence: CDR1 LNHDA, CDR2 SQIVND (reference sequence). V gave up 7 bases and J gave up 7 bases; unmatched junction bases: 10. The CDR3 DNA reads TGTGCCAGTACCCTCAGCGGGGGGGCTTTAAATGAGCAGTTCTTC. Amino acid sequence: CASTLSGGALNEQFF. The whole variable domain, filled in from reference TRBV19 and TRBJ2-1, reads DGGITQSPKYLFRKEGQNVTLSCEQNLNHDAMYWYRQDPGQGLRLIYYSQIVNDFQKGDIAEGYSVSREKKESFPLTVTSAQKNPTAFYLCASTLSGGALNEQFFGPGTRLTVL.

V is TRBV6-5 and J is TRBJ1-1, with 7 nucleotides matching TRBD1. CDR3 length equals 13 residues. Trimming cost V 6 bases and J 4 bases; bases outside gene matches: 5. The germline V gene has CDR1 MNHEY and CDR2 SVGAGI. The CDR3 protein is CASRGQYFTEAFF. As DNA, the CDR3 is TGTGCCAGCAGGGGACAGTACTTCACTGAAGCTTTCTTT.

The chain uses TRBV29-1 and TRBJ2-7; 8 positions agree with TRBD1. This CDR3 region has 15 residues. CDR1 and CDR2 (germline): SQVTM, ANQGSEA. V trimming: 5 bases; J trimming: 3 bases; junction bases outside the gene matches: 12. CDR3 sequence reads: CSVLEVGDRIYEQYF. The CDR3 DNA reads TGCAGCGTTCTTGAGGTCGGGGACAGGATCTACGAGCAGTACTTC.

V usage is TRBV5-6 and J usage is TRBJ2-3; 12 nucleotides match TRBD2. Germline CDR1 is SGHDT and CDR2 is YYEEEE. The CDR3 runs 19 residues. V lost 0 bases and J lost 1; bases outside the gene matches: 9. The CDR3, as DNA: TGTGCCAGCAGCTTGGGTCTAGCGGGGGGGCCGCTGGGCACAGATACGCAGTATTTT. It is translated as CASSLGLAGGPLGTDTQYF.

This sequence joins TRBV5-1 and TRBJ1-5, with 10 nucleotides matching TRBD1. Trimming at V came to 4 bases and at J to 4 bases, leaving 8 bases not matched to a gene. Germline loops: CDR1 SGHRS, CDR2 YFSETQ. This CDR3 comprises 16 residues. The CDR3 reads CASSPGQGEGNQPQHF. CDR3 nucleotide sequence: TGCGCCAGCAGCCCCGGACAGGGGGAAGGGAATCAGCCCCAGCATTTT.

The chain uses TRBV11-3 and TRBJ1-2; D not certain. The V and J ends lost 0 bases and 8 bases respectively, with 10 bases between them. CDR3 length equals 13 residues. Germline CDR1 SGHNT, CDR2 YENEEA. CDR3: CASSLDSGGGYTF. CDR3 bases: TGTGCCAGCAGCTTAGATTCAGGAGGGGGCTACACCTTC. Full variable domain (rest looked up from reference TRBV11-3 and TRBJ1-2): EAGVVQSPRYKIIEKKQPVAFWCNPISGHNTLYWYLQNLGQGPELLIRYENEEAVDDSQLPKDRFSAERLKGVDSTLKIQPAELGDSAVYLCASSLDSGGGYTFGSGTRLTVV.

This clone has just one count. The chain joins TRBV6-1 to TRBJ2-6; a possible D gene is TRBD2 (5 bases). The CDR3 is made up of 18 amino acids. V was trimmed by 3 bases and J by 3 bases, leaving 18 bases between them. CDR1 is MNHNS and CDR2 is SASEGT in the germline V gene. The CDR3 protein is CASSERAPTSSGANVLTF. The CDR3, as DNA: TGTGCCAGCAGTGAGCGGGCCCCTACCTCCAGTGGGGCCAACGTCCTGACTTTC.

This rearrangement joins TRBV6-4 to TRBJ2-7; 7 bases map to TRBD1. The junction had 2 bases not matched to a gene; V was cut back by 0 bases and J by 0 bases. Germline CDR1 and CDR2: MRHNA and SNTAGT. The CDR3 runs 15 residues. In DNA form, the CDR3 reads TGTGCCAGCAGTGACTCGGGACAGTACTCCTACGAGCAGTACTTC. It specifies CASSDSGQYSYEQYF.

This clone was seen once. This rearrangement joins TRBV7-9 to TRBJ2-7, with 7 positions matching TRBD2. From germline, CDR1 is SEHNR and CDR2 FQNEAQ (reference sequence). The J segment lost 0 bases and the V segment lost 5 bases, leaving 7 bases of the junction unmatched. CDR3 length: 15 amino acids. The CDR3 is CASSIPSGPSYEQYF. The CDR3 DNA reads TGTGCCAGCAGCATCCCTAGCGGTCCCTCCTACGAGCAGTACTTC.

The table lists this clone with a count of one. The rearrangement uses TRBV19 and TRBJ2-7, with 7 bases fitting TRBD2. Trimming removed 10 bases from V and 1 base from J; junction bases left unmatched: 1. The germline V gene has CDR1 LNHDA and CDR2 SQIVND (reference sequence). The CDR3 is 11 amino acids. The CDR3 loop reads CANGGSYEQYF. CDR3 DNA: TGTGCCAACGGGGGGTCCTACGAGCAGTACTTC.